Shown below are 10 T cell receptor beta chains from a single sample sequenced in a study of human T cells and chemical hapten exposure. TCRdb re-derived calls from the RACE reads in MiXCR, one entry per CDR3 protein. The sample has approximately 71,000 distinct CDR3 sequences; approximately 10% are singletons. Indicated time point: patch test 3, about 24 weeks after DPC sensitization. Documented treatment: therapeutic diphenylcyclopropenone sensitization with weekly scalp DPC. Sequencing was performed on whole blood, taken in connection with sensitization to the hapten diphenylcyclopropenone (DPC). The receptors derive from a woman in her forties or fifties with alopecia areata. Some clones in this sample may be carry-over from other donors' samples.

This clonotype was detected many times. The chain recombines TRBV14 with TRBJ1-6; D is ambiguous. Germline-derived CDR1 and CDR2 are SGHDN and FVKESK. This CDR3 comprises 12 residues. V dropped 7 bases and J dropped 9 bases, with 10 bases sitting between them. The CDR3 region has the DNA TGTGCCAGCACCCTCTATGGTTCACCCCTCCACTTT. It specifies CASTLYGSPLHF.

This clonotype was counted only a few times. V usage is TRBV23-1 and J usage is TRBJ2-2; the D gene is possibly TRBD1 (5 bases). TRBV23-1 is placed among ORFs of uncertain function. The CDR3 is 15 amino acids. The germline V and J ends were trimmed by 4 bases and 2 bases, with 11 bases remaining between them. CDR3 nucleotides: TGCGCCAGCAGTCTAGAACAGGCTAACACCGGGGAGCTGTTTTTT. This sequence encodes CASSLEQANTGELFF.

This chain joins TRBV6-2 or TRBV6-3 and TRBJ1-1; possible D gene TRBD1, 5 bases. With 2 bases removed from V and 1 base from J, the gap between germline ends came to 11 bases. The CDR3 totals 15 residues. Germline assignment: CDR1 MNHEY and CDR2 SVGEGT. The DNA for the CDR3 is TGTGCCAGCAGTTACGCGGGACTTAAGAACACTGAAGCTTTCTTT. Encoded protein: CASSYAGLKNTEAFF.

The genes are TRBV6-5 and TRBJ1-5; D is perhaps TRBD1 (5 bases). CDR1 and CDR2 (germline): MNHEY, SVGAGI. The length of the CDR3 is 15 residues. The V gene lost 3 bases and the J gene lost 9 bases, with 18 bases spanning the gap. This CDR3 is CASSYTGLPGTPQHF. The CDR3 bases are TGTGCCAGCAGTTATACGGGACTCCCCGGGACGCCCCAGCATTTT.

This clonotype was seen at least ten times. The rearrangement uses TRBV6-2 or TRBV6-3 and TRBJ1-2; TRBD1 matches at 7 bases. Per germline, CDR1 MNHEY and CDR2 SVGEGT. The CDR3 spans 14 residues. The V gene end was trimmed by 5 bases and the J gene end by 4 bases; junction bases not matched to a gene: 7. CDR3 coding DNA: TGTGCCAGCAGTAGCTCGACAGGGAGCTATGGCTACACCTTC. Translation gives CASSSSTGSYGYTF.

Ten or more counts support this clonotype. The rearrangement uses TRBV7-9 and TRBJ2-2, with TRBD2 as a possible D gene (6 bases). From germline, CDR1 is SEHNR and CDR2 FQNEAQ (reference sequence). CDR3 size: 18 residues. Trimming removed 1 base at V and 0 bases at J, with 15 bases between. CDR3 residues: CASSLGQAGLTNTGELFF. The CDR3 bases are TGTGCCAGCAGCTTAGGTCAGGCGGGACTTACGAACACCGGGGAGCTGTTTTTT.

There are a few counts of this clonotype. This chain connects TRBV28 to TRBJ1-2; D not certain. V gave up 5 bases and J gave up 4 bases, with 8 bases separating them. CDR1 is MDHEN and CDR2 is SYDVKM in the germline V gene. The CDR3 runs 12 residues. The CDR3 protein is CASSTRPYGYTF. The CDR3 bases are TGTGCCAGCAGTACCCGACCCTATGGCTACACCTTC.

At least ten counts were recorded for this clonotype. The chain is built from TRBV20-1 and TRBJ2-3, with D perhaps TRBD2 (6 bases). The CDR3 loop spans 15 amino acids. CDR1 is DFQATT, CDR2 SNEGSKA, per germline (reference sequence). Between the trimmed V and J ends, which lost 0 bases and 2 bases, there was a span of 12 bases. This CDR3 is CSAREVDYATDTQYF. CDR3 DNA: TGCAGTGCTAGAGAAGTGGACTACGCCACAGATACGCAGTATTTT.

This clonotype was seen ten or more times. The chain employs TRBV27 and TRBJ2-3, with 7 nucleotides matching TRBD2. V lost 2 bases to trimming and J lost 3 bases; unmatched junction nucleotides: 5. Looked up from germline, CDR1 is MNHEY and CDR2 is SMNVEV (reference sequence). The CDR3 consists of 15 residues. In DNA, the CDR3 is TGTGCCAGCAGTTTAGTCCTCGGGGGGACAGATACGCAGTATTTT. It translates to CASSLVLGGTDTQYF.

The rearrangement links TRBV28 to TRBJ2-2, with D tentatively TRBD1 (6 bases). This CDR3 is built from 14 residues. Looked up from germline, CDR1 is MDHEN and CDR2 is SYDVKM. The germline V and J ends were trimmed by 5 bases and 8 bases, with 15 bases remaining between them. The CDR3 loop reads CASSLTTGLGELFF. CDR3 in DNA: TGTGCCAGCAGTCTCACGACAGGTCTGGGGGAGCTGTTTTTT.